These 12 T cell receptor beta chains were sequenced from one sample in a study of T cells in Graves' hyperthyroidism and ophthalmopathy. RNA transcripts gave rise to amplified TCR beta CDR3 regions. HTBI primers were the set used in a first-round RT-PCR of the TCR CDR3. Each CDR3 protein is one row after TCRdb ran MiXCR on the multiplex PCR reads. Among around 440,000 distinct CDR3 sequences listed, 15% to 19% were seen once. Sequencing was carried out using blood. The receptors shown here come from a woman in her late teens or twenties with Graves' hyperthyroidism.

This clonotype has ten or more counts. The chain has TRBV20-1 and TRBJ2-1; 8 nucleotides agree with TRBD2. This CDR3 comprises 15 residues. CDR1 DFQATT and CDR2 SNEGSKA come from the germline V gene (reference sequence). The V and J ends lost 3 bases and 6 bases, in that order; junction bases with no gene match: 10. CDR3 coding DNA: TGCAGTGCTAGGACCCCGGGGACTAGGCTCAATGAGCAGTTCTTC. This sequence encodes CSARTPGTRLNEQFF.

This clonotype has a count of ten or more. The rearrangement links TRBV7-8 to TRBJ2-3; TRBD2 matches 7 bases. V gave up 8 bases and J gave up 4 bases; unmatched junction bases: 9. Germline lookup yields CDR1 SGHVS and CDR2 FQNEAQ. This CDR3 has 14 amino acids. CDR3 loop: CASGRGVSADTQYF. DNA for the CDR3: TGTGCCAGCGGACGGGGGGTGAGCGCAGATACGCAGTATTTT.

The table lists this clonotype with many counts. CDR3 in DNA: TGTGCCAGCAGACGAGTAGGCGGGGAGCTGTTTTTT. Residues: CASRRVGGELFF. V is TRBV7-6 and J is TRBJ2-2; unclear D gene. The CDR3 length is 12 residues. The germline CDR1 and CDR2 sequences are SGHVS and FNYEAQ. V was cut by 6 bases and J by 7 bases, with 9 bases left in between.

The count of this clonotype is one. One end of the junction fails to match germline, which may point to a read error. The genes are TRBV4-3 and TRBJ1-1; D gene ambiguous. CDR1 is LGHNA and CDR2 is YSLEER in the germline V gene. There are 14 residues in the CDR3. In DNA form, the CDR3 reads TGCGCCAGCAGCCAAGCCCTCAGCAACATTGAAGCTTTCTTT. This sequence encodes CASSQALSNIEAFF.

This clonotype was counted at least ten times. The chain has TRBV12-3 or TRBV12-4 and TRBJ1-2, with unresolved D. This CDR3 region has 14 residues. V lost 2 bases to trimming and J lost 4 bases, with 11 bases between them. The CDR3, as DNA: TGTGCCAGCAGTTTAATAGGCAATAGCTATGGCTACACCTTC. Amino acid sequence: CASSLIGNSYGYTF.

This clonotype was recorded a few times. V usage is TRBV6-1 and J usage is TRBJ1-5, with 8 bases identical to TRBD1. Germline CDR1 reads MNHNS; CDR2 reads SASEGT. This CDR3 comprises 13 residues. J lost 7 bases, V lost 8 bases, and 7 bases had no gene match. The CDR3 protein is CASGTGGGQPQHF. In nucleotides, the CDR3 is TGTGCCAGCGGAACAGGGGGAGGGCAGCCCCAGCATTTT.

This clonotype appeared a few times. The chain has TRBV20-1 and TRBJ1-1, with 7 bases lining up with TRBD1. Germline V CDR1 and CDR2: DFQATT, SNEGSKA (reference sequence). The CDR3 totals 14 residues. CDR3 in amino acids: CRAGGRTMNTEAFF. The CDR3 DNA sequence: TGCAGAGCAGGGGGGCGAACCATGAACACTGAAGCTTTCTTT.

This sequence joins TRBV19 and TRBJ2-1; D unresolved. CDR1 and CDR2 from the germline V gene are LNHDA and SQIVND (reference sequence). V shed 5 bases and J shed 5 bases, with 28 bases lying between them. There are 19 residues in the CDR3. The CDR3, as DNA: TGTGCCAGTAGTCTTAGGCTTGTACAGACCCGAACGAGACACAATGAGCAGTTCTTC. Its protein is CASSLRLVQTRTRHNEQFF.

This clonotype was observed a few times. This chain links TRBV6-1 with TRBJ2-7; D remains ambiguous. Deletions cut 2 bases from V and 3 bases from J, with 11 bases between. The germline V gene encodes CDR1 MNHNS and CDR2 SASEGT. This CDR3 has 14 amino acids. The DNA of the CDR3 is TGTGCCAGCAGTGAATTCCAGACCTTCTACGAGCAGTACTTC. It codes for CASSEFQTFYEQYF.

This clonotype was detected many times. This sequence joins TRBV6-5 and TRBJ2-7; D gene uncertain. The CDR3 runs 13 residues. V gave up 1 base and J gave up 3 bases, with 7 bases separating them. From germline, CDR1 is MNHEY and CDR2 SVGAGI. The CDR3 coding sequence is TGTGCCAGCAGTTACTACACCGGCTACGAGCAGTACTTC. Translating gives CASSYYTGYEQYF.

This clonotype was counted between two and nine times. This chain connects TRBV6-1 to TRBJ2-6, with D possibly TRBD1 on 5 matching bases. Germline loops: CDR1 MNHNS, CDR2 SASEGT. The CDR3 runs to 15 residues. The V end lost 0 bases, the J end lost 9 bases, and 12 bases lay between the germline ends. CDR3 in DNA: TGTGCCAGCAGTGAAGCTCCGGACACCGACAACGTCCTGACTTTC. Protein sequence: CASSEAPDTDNVLTF.

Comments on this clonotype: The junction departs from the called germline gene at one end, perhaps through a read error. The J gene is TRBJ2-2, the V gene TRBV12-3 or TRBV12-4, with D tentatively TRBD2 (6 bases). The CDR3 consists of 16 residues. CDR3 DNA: TGTGCCAGCAGTGCAACCGGGAATTTAGTTACCGGGGGGCTGTTTTTT. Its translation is CASSATGNLVTGGLFF.